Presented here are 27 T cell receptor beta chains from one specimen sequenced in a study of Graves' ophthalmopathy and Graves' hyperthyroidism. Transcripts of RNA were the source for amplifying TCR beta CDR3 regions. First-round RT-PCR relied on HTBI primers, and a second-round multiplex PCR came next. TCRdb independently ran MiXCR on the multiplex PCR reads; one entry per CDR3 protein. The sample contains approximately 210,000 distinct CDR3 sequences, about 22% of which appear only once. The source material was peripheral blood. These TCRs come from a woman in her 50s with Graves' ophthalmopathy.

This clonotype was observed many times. CDR3 residues: CSARFGSNSYEQYF. The CDR3 nucleotides read TGCAGTGCTAGGTTCGGGTCAAACTCCTACGAGCAGTACTTC. V usage is TRBV20-1 and J usage is TRBJ2-7; D is undetermined. The V gene's germline CDR1 is DFQATT and CDR2 SNEGSKA (reference sequence). This CDR3 contains 14 residues. V gave up 3 bases and J gave up 0 bases, with 12 bases separating them.

The CDR3 region is CASSFRDFYEQYF. The CDR3 nucleotides are TGTGCCAGCAGCTTCCGGGACTTCTACGAGCAGTACTTC. The chain recombines TRBV5-6 with TRBJ2-7; D perhaps matches TRBD2 (6 bases). Germline values: CDR1 SGHDT, CDR2 YYEEEE. The CDR3 has 13 amino acids. Trimming removed 2 bases from V and 3 bases from J, with 9 bases in between. The full variable domain, with the rest looked up from reference TRBV5-6 and TRBJ2-7, is DAGVTQSPTHLIKTRGQQVTLRCSPKSGHDTVSWYQQALGQGPQFIFQYYEEEERQRGNFPDRFSGHQFPNYSSELNVNALLLGDSALYLCASSFRDFYEQYFGPGTRLTVT.

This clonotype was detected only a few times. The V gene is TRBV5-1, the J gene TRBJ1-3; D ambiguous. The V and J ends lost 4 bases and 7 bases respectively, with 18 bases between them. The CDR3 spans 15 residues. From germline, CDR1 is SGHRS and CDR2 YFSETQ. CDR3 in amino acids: CASSGGSYRTNTIYF. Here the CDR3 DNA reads TGCGCCAGCAGCGGTGGGAGTTACAGAACTAACACCATATATTTT. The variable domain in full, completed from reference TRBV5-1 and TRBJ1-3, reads KAGVTQTPRYLIKTRGQQVTLSCSPISGHRSVSWYQQTPGQGLQFLFEYFSETQRNKGNFPGRFSGRQFSNSRSEMNVSTLELGDSALYLCASSGGSYRTNTIYFGEGSWLTVV.

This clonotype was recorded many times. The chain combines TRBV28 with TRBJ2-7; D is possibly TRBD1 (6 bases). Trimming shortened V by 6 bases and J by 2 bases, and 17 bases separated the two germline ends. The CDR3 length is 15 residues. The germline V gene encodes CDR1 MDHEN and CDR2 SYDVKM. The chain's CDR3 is CASSQPGHGTYEQYF. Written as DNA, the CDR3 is TGTGCCAGCAGCCAACCGGGACATGGCACCTACGAGCAGTACTTC. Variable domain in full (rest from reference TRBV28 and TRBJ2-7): DVKVTQSSRYLVKRTGEKVFLECVQDMDHENMFWYRQDPGLGLRLIYFSYDVKMKEKGDIPEGYSVSREKKERFSLILESASTNQTSMYLCASSQPGHGTYEQYFGPGTRLTVT.

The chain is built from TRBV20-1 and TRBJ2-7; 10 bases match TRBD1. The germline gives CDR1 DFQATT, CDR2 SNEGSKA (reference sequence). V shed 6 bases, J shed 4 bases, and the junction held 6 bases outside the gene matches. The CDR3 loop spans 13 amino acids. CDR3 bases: TGCAGTGCAGCCGGGACAGGGGCATACGAGCAGTACTTC. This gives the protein CSAAGTGAYEQYF.

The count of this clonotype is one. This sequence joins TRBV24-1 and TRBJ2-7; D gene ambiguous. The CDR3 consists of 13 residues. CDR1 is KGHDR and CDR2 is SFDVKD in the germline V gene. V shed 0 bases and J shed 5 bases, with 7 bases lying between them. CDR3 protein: CATSDLFFNEQYF. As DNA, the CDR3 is TGTGCCACCAGTGATTTGTTCTTCAACGAGCAGTACTTC.

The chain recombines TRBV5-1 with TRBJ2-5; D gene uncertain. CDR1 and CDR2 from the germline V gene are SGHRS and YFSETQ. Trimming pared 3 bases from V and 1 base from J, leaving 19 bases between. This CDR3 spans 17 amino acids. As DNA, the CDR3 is TGCGCCAGCAGCTCAAATCCCCCAGGTCTTTTCCAAGAGACCCAGTACTTC. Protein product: CASSSNPPGLFQETQYF.

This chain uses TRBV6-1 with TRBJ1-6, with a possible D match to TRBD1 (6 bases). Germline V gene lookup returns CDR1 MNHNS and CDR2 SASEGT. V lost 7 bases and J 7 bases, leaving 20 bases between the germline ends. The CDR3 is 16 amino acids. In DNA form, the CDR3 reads TGTGCCAGCATTCGGGAACCGGACAGCCGGAATTCACCCCTCCACTTT. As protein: CASIREPDSRNSPLHF.

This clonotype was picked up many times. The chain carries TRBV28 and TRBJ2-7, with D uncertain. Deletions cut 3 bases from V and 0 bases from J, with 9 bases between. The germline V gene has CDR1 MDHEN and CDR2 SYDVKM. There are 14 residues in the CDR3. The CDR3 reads CASSFPYYSYEQYF. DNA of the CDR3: TGTGCCAGCAGTTTTCCGTACTACTCCTACGAGCAGTACTTC.

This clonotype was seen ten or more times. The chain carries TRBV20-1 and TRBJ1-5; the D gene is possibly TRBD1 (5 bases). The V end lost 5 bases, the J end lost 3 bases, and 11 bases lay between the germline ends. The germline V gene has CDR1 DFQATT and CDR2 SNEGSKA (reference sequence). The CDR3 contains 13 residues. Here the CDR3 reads CSAQRGTNQPQHF. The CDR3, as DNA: TGCAGTGCTCAGAGGGGCACCAATCAGCCCCAGCATTTT.

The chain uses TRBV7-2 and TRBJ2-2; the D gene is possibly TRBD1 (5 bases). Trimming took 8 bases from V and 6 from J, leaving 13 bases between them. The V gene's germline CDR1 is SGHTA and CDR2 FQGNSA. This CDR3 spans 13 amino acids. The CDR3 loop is CASSKRGPGELFF. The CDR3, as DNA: TGTGCCAGCTCCAAAAGGGGCCCCGGGGAGCTGTTTTTT.

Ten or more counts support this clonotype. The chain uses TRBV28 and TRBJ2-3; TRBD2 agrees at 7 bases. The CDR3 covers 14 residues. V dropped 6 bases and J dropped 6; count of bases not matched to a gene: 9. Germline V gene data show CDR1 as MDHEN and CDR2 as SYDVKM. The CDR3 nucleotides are TGTGCCAGCAGCAAACTAGCGTCTCCCGATACGCAGTATTTT. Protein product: CASSKLASPDTQYF.

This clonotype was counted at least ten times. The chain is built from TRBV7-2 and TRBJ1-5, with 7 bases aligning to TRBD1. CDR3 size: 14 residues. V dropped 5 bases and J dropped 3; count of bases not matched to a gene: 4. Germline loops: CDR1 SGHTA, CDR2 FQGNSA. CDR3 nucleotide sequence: TGTGCCAGCAGCCAAGGGACAGTCAATCAGCCCCAGCATTTT. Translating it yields CASSQGTVNQPQHF.

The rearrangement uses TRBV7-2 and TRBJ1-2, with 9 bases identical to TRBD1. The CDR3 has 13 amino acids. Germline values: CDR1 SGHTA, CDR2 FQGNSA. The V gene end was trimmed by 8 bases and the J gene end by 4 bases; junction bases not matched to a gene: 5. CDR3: CASAVDRGYGYTF. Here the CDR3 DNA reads TGTGCCAGCGCCGTGGACAGGGGCTATGGCTACACCTTC.

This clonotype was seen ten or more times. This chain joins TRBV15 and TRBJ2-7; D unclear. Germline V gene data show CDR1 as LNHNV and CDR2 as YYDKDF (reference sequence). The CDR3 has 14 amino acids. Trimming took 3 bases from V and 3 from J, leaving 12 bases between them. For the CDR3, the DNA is TGTGCCACCAGCAGCGATATACCCCACTACGAGCAGTACTTC. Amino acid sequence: CATSSDIPHYEQYF.

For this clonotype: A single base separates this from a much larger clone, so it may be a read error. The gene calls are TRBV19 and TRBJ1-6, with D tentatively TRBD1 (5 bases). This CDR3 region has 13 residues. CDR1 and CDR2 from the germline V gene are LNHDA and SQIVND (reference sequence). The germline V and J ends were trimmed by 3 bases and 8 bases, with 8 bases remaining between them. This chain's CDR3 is CASSMRGDSPLHF. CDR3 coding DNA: TGTGCCAGTAGTATGAGAGGGGATTCACCCCTCCACTTT.

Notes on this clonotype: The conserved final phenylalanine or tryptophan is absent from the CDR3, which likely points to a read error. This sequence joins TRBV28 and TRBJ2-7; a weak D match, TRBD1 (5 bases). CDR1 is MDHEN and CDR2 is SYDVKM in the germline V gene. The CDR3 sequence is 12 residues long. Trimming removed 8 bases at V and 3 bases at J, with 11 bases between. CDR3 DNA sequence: TGTGCCAGCGGACGAGACAGCTACGAGCAGTACCTC. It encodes CASGRDSYEQYL.

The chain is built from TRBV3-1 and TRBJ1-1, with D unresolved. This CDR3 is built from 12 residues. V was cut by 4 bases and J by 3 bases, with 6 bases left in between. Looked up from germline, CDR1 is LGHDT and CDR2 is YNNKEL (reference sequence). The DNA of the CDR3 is TGTGCCAGCAGCCTGAGATACACTGAAGCTTTCTTT. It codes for CASSLRYTEAFF.

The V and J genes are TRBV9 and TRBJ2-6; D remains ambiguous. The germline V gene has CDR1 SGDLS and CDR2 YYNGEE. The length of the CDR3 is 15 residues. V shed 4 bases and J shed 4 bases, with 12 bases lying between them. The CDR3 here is CASSLDVGGANVLTF. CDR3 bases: TGTGCCAGCAGCCTAGACGTCGGAGGGGCCAACGTCCTGACTTTC.

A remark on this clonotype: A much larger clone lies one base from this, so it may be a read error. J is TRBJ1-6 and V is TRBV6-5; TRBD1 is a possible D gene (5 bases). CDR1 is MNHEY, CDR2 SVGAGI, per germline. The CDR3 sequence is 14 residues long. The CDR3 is CASGYSQDNSPLHF. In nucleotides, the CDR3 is TGTGCCAGCGGTTACTCACAGGATAATTCACCCCTCCACTTT.

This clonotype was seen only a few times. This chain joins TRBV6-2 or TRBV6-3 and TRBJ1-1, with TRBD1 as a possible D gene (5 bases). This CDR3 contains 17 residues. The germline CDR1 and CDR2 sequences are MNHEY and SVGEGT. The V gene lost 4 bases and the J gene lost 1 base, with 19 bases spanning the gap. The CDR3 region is CASSFSLSGVRNTEAFF. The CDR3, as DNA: TGTGCCAGCAGTTTCTCCCTTTCGGGGGTACGGAACACTGAAGCTTTCTTT.

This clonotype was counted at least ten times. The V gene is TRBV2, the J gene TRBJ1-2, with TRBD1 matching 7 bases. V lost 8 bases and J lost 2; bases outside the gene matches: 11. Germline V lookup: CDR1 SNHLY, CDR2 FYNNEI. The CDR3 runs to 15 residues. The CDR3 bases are TGTGCCAGCGGGAGCGGAGGGGGCGTCAACTATGGCTACACCTTC. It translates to CASGSGGGVNYGYTF.

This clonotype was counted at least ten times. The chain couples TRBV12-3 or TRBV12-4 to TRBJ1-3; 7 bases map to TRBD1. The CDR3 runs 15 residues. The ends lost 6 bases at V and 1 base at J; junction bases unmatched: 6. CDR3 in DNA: TGTGCCAGCAGATCAACAGGGGAATCTGGAAACACCATATATTTT. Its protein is CASRSTGESGNTIYF.

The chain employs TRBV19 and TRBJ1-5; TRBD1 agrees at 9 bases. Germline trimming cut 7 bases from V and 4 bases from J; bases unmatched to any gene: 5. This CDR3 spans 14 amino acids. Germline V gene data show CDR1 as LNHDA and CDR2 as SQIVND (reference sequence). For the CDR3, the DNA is TGTGCCAGTAATTTGACAGGGGGTAATCAGCCCCAGCATTTT. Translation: CASNLTGGNQPQHF. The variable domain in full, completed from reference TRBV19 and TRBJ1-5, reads DGGITQSPKYLFRKEGQNVTLSCEQNLNHDAMYWYRQDPGQGLRLIYYSQIVNDFQKGDIAEGYSVSREKKESFPLTVTSAQKNPTAFYLCASNLTGGNQPQHFGDGTRLSIL.

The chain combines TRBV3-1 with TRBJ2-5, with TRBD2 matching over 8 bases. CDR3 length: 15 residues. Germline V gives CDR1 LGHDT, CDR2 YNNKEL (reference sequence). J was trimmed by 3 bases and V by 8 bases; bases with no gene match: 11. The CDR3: CASQDSGKDEETQYF. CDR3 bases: TGTGCCAGCCAGGATAGCGGGAAGGATGAAGAGACCCAGTACTTC.

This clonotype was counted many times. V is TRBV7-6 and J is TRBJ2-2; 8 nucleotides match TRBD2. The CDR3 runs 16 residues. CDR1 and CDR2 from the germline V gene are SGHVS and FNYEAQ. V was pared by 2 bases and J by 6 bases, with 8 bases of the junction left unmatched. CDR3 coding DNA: TGTGCCAGCAGCTTAACCCCAGCGGGGGTGGCCGGGGAGCTGTTTTTT. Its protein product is CASSLTPAGVAGELFF.

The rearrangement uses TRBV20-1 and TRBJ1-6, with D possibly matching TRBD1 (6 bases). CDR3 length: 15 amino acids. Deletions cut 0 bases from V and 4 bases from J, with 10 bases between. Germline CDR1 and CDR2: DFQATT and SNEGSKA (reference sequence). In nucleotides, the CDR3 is TGCAGTGCTAGAGATCTACAGGGATATAATTCACCCCTCCACTTT. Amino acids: CSARDLQGYNSPLHF.